This TCR beta chain was profiled in a study of Ad26.COV2.S vaccination and SARS-CoV-2 variants listed by TCRdb under 2021. In terms of the full investigation: Vaccine-arm donors were drawn from COV1001, a multicentre, randomized, double-blind, placebo-controlled phase I-IIa trial of Ad26.COV2.S in healthy adults. Ad26.COV2.S was given intramuscularly at 5x10^10 or 1x10^11 viral particles, as a single shot or as two shots 56 days apart. Sequencing of the TCRbeta repertoire served to evaluate the specificity and breadth of SARS-CoV-2-reactive T cell receptors following Ad26.COV2.S vaccination. The TCR-sequenced set comprised around 32 samples: about 19 Ad26.COV2.S vaccine recipients, 5 placebo recipients and 8 SARS-CoV-2 convalescent individuals. Trial participants were randomized into five groups of five: low-dose or high-dose Ad26.COV2.S given once or twice, or placebo on both occasions. Investigators did not know the trial group allocation while performing experiments and assessing outcomes. General study outcomes and caveats: Substantial breadth of spike-specific CD8+ and CD4+ T cell responses was reported after vaccination. Ad26.COV2.S recipients had higher spike-specific TCR breadth than placebo recipients (P = 0.0014). The study was not powered for comparison of responses between vaccine doses or regimens. The authors noted that total T cell responses may have been underestimated by the TCR breadth and depth analyses. Vaccine and placebo recipients had comparable non-spike TCR breadth, which fits with the vaccine containing only spike.

V lost 5 bases and J lost 2 bases, and the count of bases not matched to a germline gene is 1. The germline V gene provides CDR1 SGHAT and CDR2 FQNNGV. From the cysteine up to the phenylalanine, the CDR3 has a length of 14 residues. The DNA shown is the 42-base CDR3, in frame from base 1. What this sample's treatment or condition label stands for: about 20 received Ad26.COV2.S at low or high dose, single or two shots; roughly five received placebo; per-sample allocation not given. For vaccine and placebo recipients, the sequenced repertoires came from samples collected on day 63 after the first injection. Cohort 1b enrolled around 23 adults aged 18-55 years at a single site in Boston, USA, between 29 July and 7 August 2020. Ad26.COV2.S consisted of a replication-incompetent adenovirus type 26 vector by which a prefusion-stabilized SARS-CoV-2 spike protein from the original Wuhan strain was expressed.

The immunoSEQ Assay was used to sequence TCRbeta CDR3 regions. After extraction, genomic DNA underwent amplification by bias-controlled multiplex PCR, followed by high-throughput sequencing. On the study's bioinformatics: To quantify the absolute abundance of every unique TCRbeta CDR3 region, sequences were collapsed and filtered. T cell fraction was estimated by normalization of TCRbeta template counts to usable DNA, with usable DNA being measured through amplification of reference genes present in all nucleated cells. Repertoire TCRs were annotated as SARS-CoV-2-specific when V gene, CDR3 amino acid sequence and J gene were exactly matched to a known reactive TCR set. The reference SARS-CoV-2 TCR set came from MIRA and was filtered for enrichment in COVID-19-positive ImmuneCODE repertoires, removing public or cross-reactive TCRs. Drawing on the MIRA antigens, annotated TCRs were analysed further at the level of specific ORF or position within ORF. Depth was the summed frequency of annotated unique rearrangements, while breadth was defined as annotated unique rearrangements over total unique productive rearrangements. Group comparisons of TCR breadth used two-sided Wilcoxon rank-sum tests. The clones in this table, taken by TCRdb from immuneACCESS, are in-frame only. Not every clone is retained; where verified, under half of the shortfall comes from an unresolved V gene, and the cause of the rest is unknown. That table furnishes V, J and clone size, whereas the DNA furnished D and trimming. In this sample the table shows 300,000 to 500,000 clones, about 88% of which occur a single time. The top ten hold approximately 3.7% of the sample.

This clone showed up just a few times. The antigen it recognizes is unknown. No base-level quality is on record; no much larger clone is a single base apart. This sequence uses TRBV11-2 and TRBJ2-7; 12 central bases correspond to TRBD1. The receptor was isolated from a person between 18 and 59 years old who received the Ad26.COV2.S COVID-19 vaccine or a placebo. The sequences come from peripheral blood, collected in a trial of Ad26.COV2.S vaccine versus placebo. For the CDR3, the sequence is CASSRDRGPYEQYF. In nucleotides, the sequence is TGTGCCAGCAGCCGGGACAGGGGGCCCTACGAGCAGTACTTC.